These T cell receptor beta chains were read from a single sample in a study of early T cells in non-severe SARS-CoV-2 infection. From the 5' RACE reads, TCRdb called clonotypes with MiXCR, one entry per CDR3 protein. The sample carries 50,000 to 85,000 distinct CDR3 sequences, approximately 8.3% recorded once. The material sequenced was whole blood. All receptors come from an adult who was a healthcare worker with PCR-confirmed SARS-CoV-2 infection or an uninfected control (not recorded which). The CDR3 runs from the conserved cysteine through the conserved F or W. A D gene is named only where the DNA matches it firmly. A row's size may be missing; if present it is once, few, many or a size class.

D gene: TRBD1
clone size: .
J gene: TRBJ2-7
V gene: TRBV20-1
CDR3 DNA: TGCAGTGCGCGGACAGGGGTGGCCTACGAGCAGTACTTC
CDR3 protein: CSARTGVAYEQYF

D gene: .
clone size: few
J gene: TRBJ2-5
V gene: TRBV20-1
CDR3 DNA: TGCAGTGCCGGAGAAGAAGACAGACCCTGGGAGACCCAGTACTTC
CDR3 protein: CSAGEEDRPWETQYF

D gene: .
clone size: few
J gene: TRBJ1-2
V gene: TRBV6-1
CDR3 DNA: TGTGCCAGCAGTTACCGACAGCTGTATGGCTACACCTTC
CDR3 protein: CASSYRQLYGYTF

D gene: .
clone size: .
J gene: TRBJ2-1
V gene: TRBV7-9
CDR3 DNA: TGTGCCAGCAGCTTACCTCTCGTTTTGGTAAATGAGCAGTTCTTC
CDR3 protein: CASSLPLVLVNEQFF

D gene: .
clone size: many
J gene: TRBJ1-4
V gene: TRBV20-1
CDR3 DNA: TGCAGTGCTAGAGAGGGATGGATTTACAATGAAAAACTGTTTTTT
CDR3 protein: CSAREGWIYNEKLFF

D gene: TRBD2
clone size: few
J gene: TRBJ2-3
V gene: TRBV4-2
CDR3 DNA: TGTGCCAGCAGCCAAGTACTAGCGGGAGAAGTGGATACGCAGTATTTT
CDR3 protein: CASSQVLAGEVDTQYF

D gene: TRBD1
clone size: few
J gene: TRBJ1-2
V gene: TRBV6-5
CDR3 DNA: TGTGCCAGCAGATCGACAGGGCAGATAGGCGGCTACACCTTC
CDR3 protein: CASRSTGQIGGYTF

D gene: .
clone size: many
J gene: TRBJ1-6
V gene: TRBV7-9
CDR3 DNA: TGTGCCAGCAGCTTAAGTTCACCCCTCCACTTT
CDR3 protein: CASSLSSPLHF

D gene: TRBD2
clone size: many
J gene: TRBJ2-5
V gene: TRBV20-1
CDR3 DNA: TGCAGTGCTAGAGACCAACTAGCGGGACAATGGTTGACCCAGTACTTC
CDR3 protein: CSARDQLAGQWLTQYF

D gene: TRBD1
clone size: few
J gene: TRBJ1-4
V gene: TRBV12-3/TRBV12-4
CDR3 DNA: TGTGCCAGCAGAGCGACAGGGACTAATGAAAAACTGTTTTTT
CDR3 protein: CASRATGTNEKLFF

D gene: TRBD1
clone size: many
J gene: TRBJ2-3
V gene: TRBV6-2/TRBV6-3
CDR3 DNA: TGTGCCAGCATCCCGGGACAGGGGTCCCGAGGAGCTAGCGGGCCCACAGATACGCAGTATTTT
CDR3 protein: CASIPGQGSRGASGPTDTQYF

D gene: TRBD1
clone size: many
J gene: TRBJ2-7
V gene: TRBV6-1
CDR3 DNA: TGTGCCAGCAGTCGAAAACCGGGGACAGGGCCCTACGAGCAGTACTTC
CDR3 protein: CASSRKPGTGPYEQYF

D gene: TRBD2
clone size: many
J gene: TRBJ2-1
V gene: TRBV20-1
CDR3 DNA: TGCAGTGCTAGAGATAGGCTAGCGGGAGGTTTAGTTAGCTCCTACAATGAGCAGTTCTTC
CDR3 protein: CSARDRLAGGLVSSYNEQFF

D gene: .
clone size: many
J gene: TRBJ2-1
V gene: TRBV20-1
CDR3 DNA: TGCAGTGCTCGAGGCAGGGGTGGGGATGAGCAGTTCTTC
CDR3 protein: CSARGRGGDEQFF

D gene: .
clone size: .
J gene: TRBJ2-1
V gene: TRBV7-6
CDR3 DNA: TGTGCCAGCAGCTTGTCCACAAACAATGAGCAGTTCTTC
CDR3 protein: CASSLSTNNEQFF

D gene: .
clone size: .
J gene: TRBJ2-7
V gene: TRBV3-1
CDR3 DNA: TGTGCCAGCACCGAAAGCGAGGGTCTCGGTTACGAGCAGTACTTC
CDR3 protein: CASTESEGLGYEQYF

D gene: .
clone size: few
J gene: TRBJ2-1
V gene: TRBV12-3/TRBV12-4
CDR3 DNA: TGTGCCAGCAGTTTAGGTATGGGCGGCCCGCATTTGGATGAACAGTTCTTC
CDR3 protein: CASSLGMGGPHLDEQFF

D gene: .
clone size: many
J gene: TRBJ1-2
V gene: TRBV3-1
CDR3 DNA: TGTGCCAGCAGCTTAGCCTCGACGGATGGCTATGGCTACACCTTC
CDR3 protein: CASSLASTDGYGYTF

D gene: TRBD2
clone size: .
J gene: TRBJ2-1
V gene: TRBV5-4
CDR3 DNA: TGTGCCAGCAGGGCGGGAGGGGGGAAGGATGAGCAGTTCTTC
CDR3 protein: CASRAGGGKDEQFF

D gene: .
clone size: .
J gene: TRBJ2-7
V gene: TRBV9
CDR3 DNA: TGTGCCAGCAGCGTAGGGGCCTTCCCCTACGAGCAGTACTTC
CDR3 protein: CASSVGAFPYEQYF

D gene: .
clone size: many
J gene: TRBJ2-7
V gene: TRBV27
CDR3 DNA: TGTGCCAGCAGTGGTAAGAGCTCCTACGAGCAGTACTTC
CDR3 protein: CASSGKSSYEQYF

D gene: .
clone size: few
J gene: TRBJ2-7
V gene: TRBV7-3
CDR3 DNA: TGTGCCAGCAGCCTCCTGGGGGGGCGCCAATACGAGCAGTACTTC
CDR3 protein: CASSLLGGRQYEQYF

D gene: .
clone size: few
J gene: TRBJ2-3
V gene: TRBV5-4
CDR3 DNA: TGTGCCAGCTTTTTCTGGGGTCAAGGCGGAGATACGCAGTATTTT
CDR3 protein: CASFFWGQGGDTQYF

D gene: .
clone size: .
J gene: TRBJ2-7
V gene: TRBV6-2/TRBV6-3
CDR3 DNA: TGTGCCAGCAGTAAGACTATGTACGAGCAGTACTTC
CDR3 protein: CASSKTMYEQYF

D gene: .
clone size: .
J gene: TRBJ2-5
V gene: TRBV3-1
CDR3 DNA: TGTGCCAGCAGACCGGACAGCGGCGAGACCCAGTACTTC
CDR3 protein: CASRPDSGETQYF

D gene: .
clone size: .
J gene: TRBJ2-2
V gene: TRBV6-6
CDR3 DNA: TGTGCCAGCAGTGGAGGCAGGGGCGCGGACACCGGGGAGCTGTTTTTT
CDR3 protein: CASSGGRGADTGELFF

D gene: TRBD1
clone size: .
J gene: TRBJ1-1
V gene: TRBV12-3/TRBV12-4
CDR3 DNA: TGTGCCAGCTCGCCCGGGACAGGGTCGTTAATGCCGGCTGAAGCTTTCTTT
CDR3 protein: CASSPGTGSLMPAEAFF

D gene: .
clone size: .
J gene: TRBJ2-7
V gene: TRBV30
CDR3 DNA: TGTGCCTGGAGTGTCGCCCTAGGGGACTACGAGCAGTACTTC
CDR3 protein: CAWSVALGDYEQYF

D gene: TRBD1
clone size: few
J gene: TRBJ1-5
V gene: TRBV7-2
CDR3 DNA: TGTGCCAGCAGCTTAGGGACAGGCCCAGGGCCCCAGCATTTT
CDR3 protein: CASSLGTGPGPQHF

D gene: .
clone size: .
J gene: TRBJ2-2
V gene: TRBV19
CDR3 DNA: TGTGCCAGTAAAGACGTGGGAGAGGGGGTCGGGGAGCTGTTTTTT
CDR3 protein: CASKDVGEGVGELFF

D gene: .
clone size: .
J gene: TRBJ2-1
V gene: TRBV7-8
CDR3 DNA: TGTGCCAGCAGCTTAATCCTGGGGGAGCAGTTCTTC
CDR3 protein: CASSLILGEQFF

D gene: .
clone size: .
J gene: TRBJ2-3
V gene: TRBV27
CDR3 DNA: TGTGCCAGCAGCAAAGTTACCGAAAGTGCAGATACGCAGTATTTT
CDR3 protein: CASSKVTESADTQYF

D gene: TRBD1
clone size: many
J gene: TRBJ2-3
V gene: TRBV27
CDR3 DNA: TGTGCCAGCAGTTCTCCGGACAGGACGAGCCAGTATTTT
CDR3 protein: CASSSPDRTSQYF

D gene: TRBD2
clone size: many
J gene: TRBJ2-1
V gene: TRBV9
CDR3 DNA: TGTGCCAGCGAAACTAGCGGGAGGATGAATGAGCAGTTCTTC
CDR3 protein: CASETSGRMNEQFF

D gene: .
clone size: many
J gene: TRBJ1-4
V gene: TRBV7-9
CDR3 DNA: TGTGCCAGCAGCGTCCTGAGGGGAACTAATGAAAAACTGTTTTTT
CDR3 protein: CASSVLRGTNEKLFF

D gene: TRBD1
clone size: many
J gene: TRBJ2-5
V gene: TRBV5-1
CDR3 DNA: TGCGCCAGCAGCCCGGACGTAGGACAGGGGGAGACCCAGTACTTC
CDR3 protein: CASSPDVGQGETQYF

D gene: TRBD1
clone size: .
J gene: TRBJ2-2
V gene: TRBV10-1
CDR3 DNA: TGCGCCAGCAGCCCCCTGGGGACAGCGAACACCGGGGAGCTGTTTTTT
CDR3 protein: CASSPLGTANTGELFF

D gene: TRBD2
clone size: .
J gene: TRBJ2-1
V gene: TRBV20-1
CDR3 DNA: TGCAGTGCTAGAGATCCGACGGGAGGGCCAGGCAATGAGCAGTTCTTC
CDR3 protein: CSARDPTGGPGNEQFF

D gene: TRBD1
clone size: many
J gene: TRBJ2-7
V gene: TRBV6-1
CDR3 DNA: TGTGCCAGCAGCTTTCCGGGACAGGGGGTCGAGCAGTACTTC
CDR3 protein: CASSFPGQGVEQYF

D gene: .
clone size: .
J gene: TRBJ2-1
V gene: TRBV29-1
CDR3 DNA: TGCAGCGTTGATTCTGGCGGGGAGCAGTTCTTC
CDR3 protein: CSVDSGGEQFF

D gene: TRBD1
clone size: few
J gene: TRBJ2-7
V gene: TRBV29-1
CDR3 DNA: TGCAGCGTTGTCCGGGACAGCGCCTACGAGCAGTACTTC
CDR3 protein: CSVVRDSAYEQYF

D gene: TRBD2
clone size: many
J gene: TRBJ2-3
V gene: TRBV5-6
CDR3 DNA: TGTGCCAGCAGCTTGGGGGCTAGCGGCGGGTCCGATACGCAGTATTTT
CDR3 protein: CASSLGASGGSDTQYF

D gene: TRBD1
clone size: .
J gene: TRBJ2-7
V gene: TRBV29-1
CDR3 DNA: TGCAGCGTTGACCCGGGACAGGGCTACGAGCAGTACTTC
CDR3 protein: CSVDPGQGYEQYF

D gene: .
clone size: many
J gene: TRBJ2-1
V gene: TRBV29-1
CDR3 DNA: TGCAGCGTTGTGCAGACCGCAGCCTACAATGAGCAGTTCTTC
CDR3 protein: CSVVQTAAYNEQFF

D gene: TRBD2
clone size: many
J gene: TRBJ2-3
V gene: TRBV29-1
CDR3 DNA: TGCAGCGTTGAAGAGTCTAGCGGGAGGGATACGCAGTATTTT
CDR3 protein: CSVEESSGRDTQYF

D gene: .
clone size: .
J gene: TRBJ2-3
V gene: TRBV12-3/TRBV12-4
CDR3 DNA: TGTGCCAGCAGTTTAGGACGCGGAGGGGGGCGTACAGATACGCAGTATTTT
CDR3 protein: CASSLGRGGGRTDTQYF

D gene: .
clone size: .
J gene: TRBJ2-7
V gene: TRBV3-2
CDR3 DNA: TGTGCCAGCAGCCAAAACCTCCAGCGGTCGGGATACGAGCAGTACTTC
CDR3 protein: CASSQNLQRSGYEQYF

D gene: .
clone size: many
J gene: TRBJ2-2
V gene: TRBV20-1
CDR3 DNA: TGCAGTGCTAGGCGCAGGGCTGACACCGGGGAGCTGTTTTTT
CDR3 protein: CSARRRADTGELFF

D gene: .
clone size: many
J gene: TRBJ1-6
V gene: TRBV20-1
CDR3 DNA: TGCAGTGCTGCATCGACAGGCAACTATAATTCACCCCTCCACTTT
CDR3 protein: CSAASTGNYNSPLHF

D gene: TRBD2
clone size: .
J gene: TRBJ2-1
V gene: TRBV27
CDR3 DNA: TGTGCCAGCAGTCCAGAGCGGGGCTACAATGAGCAGTTCTTC
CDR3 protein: CASSPERGYNEQFF